Following are 16 T cell receptor beta chains from one sample sequenced in a study of shared clonotypes between healthy human individuals. Assay: immunoSEQ multiplex PCR; the TCRdb copy retains only in-frame clones and omits some. Among roughly 1.4 million clones listed, roughly 98.5% were seen once. The specimen sequenced was naive CD4+ T cells sorted from blood. Subset in this sample: CD45RA+ positively selected. The receptors shown here come from a young man in good health.

The chain combines TRBV15 with TRBJ2-2; D remains ambiguous. The CDR3 length is 16 residues. Germline CDR1 reads LNHNV; CDR2 reads YYDKDF (reference sequence). The V end was cut by 2 bases, the J end by 1 base, with 11 bases between. DNA for the CDR3: TGTGCCACCAGCAGAACCCTTGTTGGGAACACCGGGGAGCTGTTTTTT. Translating gives CATSRTLVGNTGELFF.

As to this clone: The sample contains more than one DNA sequence encoding this CDR3. V usage is TRBV5-1 and J usage is TRBJ2-1, with 11 bases that match TRBD2. V lost 4 bases, J lost 7 bases, and 1 base stayed unmatched. This CDR3 contains 13 residues. Per the germline V gene, CDR1 is SGHRS and CDR2 is YFSETQ. CDR3 loop: CASSGTSGNEQFF. The CDR3 region has the DNA TGCGCCAGCAGCGGGACTAGCGGAAATGAGCAGTTCTTC. Full variable domain (missing parts from reference TRBV5-1 and TRBJ2-1): KAGVTQTPRYLIKTRGQQVTLSCSPISGHRSVSWYQQTPGQGLQFLFEYFSETQRNKGNFPGRFSGRQFSNSRSEMNVSTLELGDSALYLCASSGTSGNEQFFGPGTRLTVL.

The rearrangement uses TRBV13 and TRBJ2-3; 12 bases map to TRBD2. With V trimmed by 1 base and J by 2 bases, 4 bases remained unmatched. CDR3 length: 17 residues. Germline V gives CDR1 PRHDT, CDR2 FYEKMQ (reference sequence). CDR3 DNA sequence: TGTGCCAGCAGCTTAGTGGGACTAGCGGGTAACACAGATACGCAGTATTTT. It is translated as CASSLVGLAGNTDTQYF. Variable domain in full (rest from reference TRBV13 and TRBJ2-3): AAGVIQSPRHLIKEKRETATLKCYPIPRHDTVYWYQQGPGQDPQFLISFYEKMQSDKGSIPDRFSAQQFSDYHSELNMSSLELGDSALYFCASSLVGLAGNTDTQYFGPGTRLTVL.

The chain joins TRBV5-5 to TRBJ2-2; D gene unclear. Germline CDR1 and CDR2: SGHKS and YYEKEE (reference sequence). The CDR3 has 12 amino acids. V was shortened by 2 bases and J by 6 bases, with 5 bases between the two germline ends. DNA of the CDR3: TGTGCCAGCAGCTTCGGTCCCGGGGAGCTGTTTTTT. This gives the protein CASSFGPGELFF.

V is TRBV19 and J is TRBJ2-2; D gene uncertain. Germline V gene data show CDR1 as LNHDA and CDR2 as SQIVND (reference sequence). Trimming removed 3 bases from V and 6 bases from J, with 17 bases in between. The CDR3 spans 16 residues. The CDR3 reads CASSIGPARISGELFF. CDR3 DNA sequence: TGTGCCAGTAGTATCGGTCCCGCCCGGATCTCCGGGGAGCTGTTTTTT.

The rearrangement links TRBV2 to TRBJ2-2; 9 bases are shared with TRBD1. J lost 4 bases, V lost 8 bases, and 5 bases had no gene match. The CDR3 contains 14 residues. The germline CDR1 and CDR2 sequences are SNHLY and FYNNEI. CDR3 nucleotide sequence: TGTGCCAGCTGCGGGACAGGGATCACCGGGGAGCTGTTTTTT. Its translation: CASCGTGITGELFF.

The chain joins TRBV29-1 to TRBJ2-5, with D perhaps given as TRBD1 or TRBD2 (5 bases each). CDR3 length: 15 residues. Per germline, CDR1 SQVTM and CDR2 ANQGSEA. V lost 2 bases, J lost 2 bases, and 15 bases lay in between. The CDR3 sequence: CSVERGTGDQETQYF. The CDR3 DNA sequence: TGCAGCGTTGAACGGGGAACAGGCGATCAAGAGACCCAGTACTTC.

As to this clone: Other DNA sequences from this sample encode an identical CDR3 as well. The chain combines TRBV9 with TRBJ2-7, with TRBD2 matching 7 bases. With 0 bases clipped from V and 2 bases from J, the junction kept 2 bases outside the gene matches. The germline V gene has CDR1 SGDLS and CDR2 YYNGEE. This CDR3 region has 14 residues. The CDR3 DNA sequence: TGTGCCAGCAGCGTAGGCGGGAGTACCTACGAGCAGTACTTC. This codes for CASSVGGSTYEQYF.

Comments on this clone: The same CDR3 arises from other DNA sequences in this sample as well. V usage is TRBV19 and J usage is TRBJ2-7, with 11 bases aligning to TRBD2. Germline V gene sequence: CDR1 LNHDA, CDR2 SQIVND (reference sequence). This CDR3 has 15 amino acids. V dropped 3 bases and J dropped 0; count of bases not matched to a gene: 1. CDR3 sequence (DNA): TGTGCCAGTAGTATTGGGACTAGCGGCTCCTACGAGCAGTACTTC. It specifies CASSIGTSGSYEQYF.

This clone was seen just once. V is TRBV11-2 and J is TRBJ2-1; D gene uncertain. This CDR3 is 17 amino acids long. Germline CDR1 is SGHAT and CDR2 is FQNNGV. Trimming shortened V by 2 bases and J by 2 bases, and 16 bases separated the two germline ends. The CDR3 spells CASSLWPGSSAYNEQFF. The CDR3 DNA is TGTGCCAGCAGCTTATGGCCCGGGTCGTCGGCCTACAATGAGCAGTTCTTC.

The chain uses TRBV9 and TRBJ2-1, with D tentatively TRBD2 (5 bases). Deletions cut 4 bases from V and 4 bases from J, with 12 bases between. This CDR3 spans 14 amino acids. Germline loops: CDR1 SGDLS, CDR2 YYNGEE. The CDR3 reads CASSPNDYYNEQFF. In DNA form, the CDR3 reads TGTGCCAGCAGCCCGAACGACTATTACAATGAGCAGTTCTTC.

This clone was seen only once. This chain links TRBV10-3 with TRBJ2-7; 8 nucleotides line up with TRBD2. V lost 8 bases, J lost 7 bases, and 13 bases stayed unmatched. This CDR3 spans 14 amino acids. Germline loops: CDR1 ENHRY, CDR2 SYGVKD. The CDR3 sequence: CAIAGLDGEREQYF. In DNA, the CDR3 is TGTGCCATCGCGGGACTAGACGGGGAGAGGGAGCAGTACTTC.

The CDR3 DNA is TGTGCCAGTAGTATGATCCGGAACTCCTACGAGCAGTACTTC. It codes for CASSMIRNSYEQYF. The chain is built from TRBV19 and TRBJ2-7; the D is unclear. The CDR3 has 14 amino acids. Deletions cut 3 bases from V and 0 bases from J, with 9 bases between. Germline assignment: CDR1 LNHDA and CDR2 SQIVND (reference sequence).

This rearrangement joins TRBV29-1 to TRBJ2-1; TRBD2 aligns across 8 bases. Germline CDR1 and CDR2: SQVTM and ANQGSEA. J lost 7 bases, V lost 6 bases, and 8 bases had no gene match. This CDR3 contains 13 residues. The CDR3 here is CSVGRDLGNEQFF. CDR3 in DNA: TGCAGCGTCGGGAGGGATTTGGGAAATGAGCAGTTCTTC.

Only one count was recorded for this clone. The V and J genes are TRBV9 and TRBJ1-2, with 8 nucleotides matching TRBD1. The CDR3 loop spans 15 amino acids. The ends lost 4 bases at V and 4 bases at J; junction bases unmatched: 9. In germline, CDR1 is SGDLS, CDR2 YYNGEE. The CDR3 DNA sequence: TGTGCCAGCAGCACAAGACAGGGGTTCGGCTATGGCTACACCTTC. It yields the protein CASSTRQGFGYGYTF.

The gene calls are TRBV29-1 and TRBJ2-3; no definite D call. V gave up 6 bases and J gave up 4 bases, with 8 bases separating them. The germline CDR1 and CDR2 sequences are SQVTM and ANQGSEA. The CDR3 has 11 amino acids. The CDR3 sequence: CSVSSSDTQYF. The CDR3 DNA reads TGCAGCGTCAGCTCGTCAGATACGCAGTATTTT.